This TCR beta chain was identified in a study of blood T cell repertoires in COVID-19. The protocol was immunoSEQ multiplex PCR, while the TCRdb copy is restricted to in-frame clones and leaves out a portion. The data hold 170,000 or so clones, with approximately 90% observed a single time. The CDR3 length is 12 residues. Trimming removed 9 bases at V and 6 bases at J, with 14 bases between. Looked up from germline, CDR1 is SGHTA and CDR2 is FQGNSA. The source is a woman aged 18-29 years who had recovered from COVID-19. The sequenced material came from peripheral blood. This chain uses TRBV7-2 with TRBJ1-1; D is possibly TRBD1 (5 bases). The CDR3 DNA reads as TGTGCCAGTGCCCCAAGGGGTTCTGAAGCTTTCTTT. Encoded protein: CASAPRGSEAFF.